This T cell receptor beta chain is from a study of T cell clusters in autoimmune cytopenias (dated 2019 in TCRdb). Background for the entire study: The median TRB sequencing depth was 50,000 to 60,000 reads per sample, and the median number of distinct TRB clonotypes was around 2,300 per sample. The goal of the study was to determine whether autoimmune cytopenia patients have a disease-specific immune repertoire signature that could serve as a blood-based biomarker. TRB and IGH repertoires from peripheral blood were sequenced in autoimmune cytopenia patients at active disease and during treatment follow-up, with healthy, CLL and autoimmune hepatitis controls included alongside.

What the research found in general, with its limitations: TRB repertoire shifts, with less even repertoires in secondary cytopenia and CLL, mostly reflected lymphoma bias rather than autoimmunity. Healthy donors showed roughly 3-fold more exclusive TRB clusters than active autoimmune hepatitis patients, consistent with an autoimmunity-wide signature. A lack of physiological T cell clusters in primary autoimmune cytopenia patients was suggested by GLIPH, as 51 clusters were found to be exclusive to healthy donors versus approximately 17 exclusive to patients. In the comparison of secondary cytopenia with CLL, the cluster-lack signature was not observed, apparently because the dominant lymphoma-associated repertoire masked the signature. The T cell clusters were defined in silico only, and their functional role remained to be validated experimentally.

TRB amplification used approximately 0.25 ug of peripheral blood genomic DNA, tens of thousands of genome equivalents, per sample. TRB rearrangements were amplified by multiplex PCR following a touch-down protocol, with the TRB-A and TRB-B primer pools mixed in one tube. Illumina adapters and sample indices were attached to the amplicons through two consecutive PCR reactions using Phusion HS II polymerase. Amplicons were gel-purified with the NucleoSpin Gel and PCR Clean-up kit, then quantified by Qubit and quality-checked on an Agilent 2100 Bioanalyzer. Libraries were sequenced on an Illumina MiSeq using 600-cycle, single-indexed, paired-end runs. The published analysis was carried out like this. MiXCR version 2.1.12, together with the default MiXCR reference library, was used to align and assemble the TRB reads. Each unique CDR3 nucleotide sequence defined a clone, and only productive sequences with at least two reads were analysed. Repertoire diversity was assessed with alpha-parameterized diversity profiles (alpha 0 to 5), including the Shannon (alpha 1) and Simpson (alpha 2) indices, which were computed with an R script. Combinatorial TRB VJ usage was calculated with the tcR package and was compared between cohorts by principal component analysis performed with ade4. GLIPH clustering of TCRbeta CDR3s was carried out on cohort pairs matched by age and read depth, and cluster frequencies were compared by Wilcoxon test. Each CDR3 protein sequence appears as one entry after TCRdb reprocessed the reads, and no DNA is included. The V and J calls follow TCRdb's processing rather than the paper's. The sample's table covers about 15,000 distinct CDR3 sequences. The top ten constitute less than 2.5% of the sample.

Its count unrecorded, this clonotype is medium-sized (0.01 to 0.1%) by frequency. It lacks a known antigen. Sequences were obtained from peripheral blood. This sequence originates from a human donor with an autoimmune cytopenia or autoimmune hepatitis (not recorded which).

The CDR3 is CAARQGARSGDTQYF. The rearranged chain carries TRBV19 and TRBJ2-3; the D call of TRBD1 rests on TCRdb alone, since no DNA is present to check it. According to the germline V gene (reference sequence), CDR1 reads LNHDA and CDR2 reads SQIVND. The CDR3 contains 15 residues, cysteine and phenylalanine counted. No DNA sequence was recorded.